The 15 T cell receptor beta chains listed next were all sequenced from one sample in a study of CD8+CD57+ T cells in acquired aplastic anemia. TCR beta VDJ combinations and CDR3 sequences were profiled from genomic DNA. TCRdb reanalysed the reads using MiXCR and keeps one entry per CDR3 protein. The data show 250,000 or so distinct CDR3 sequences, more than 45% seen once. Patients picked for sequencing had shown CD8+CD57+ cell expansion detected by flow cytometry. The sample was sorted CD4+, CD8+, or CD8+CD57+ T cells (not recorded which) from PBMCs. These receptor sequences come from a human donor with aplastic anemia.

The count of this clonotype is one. The CDR3 DNA reads as TGTGCCACCAGCGTCTACGGGGTCTTGGTGCCCCAGTACTTC. Encoded protein: CATSVYGVLVPQYF. The V and J genes are TRBV15 and TRBJ2-5; D might be TRBD2 (5 bases). Trimming removed 5 bases at V and 9 bases at J, with 19 bases between. The CDR3 loop spans 14 amino acids. CDR1 is LNHNV, CDR2 YYDKDF, per germline (reference sequence).

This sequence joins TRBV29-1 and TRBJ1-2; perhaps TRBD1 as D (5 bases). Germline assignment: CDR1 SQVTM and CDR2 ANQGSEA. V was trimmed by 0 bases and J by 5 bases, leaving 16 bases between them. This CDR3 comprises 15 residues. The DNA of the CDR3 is TGCAGCGTTGAAGATCGGGGGACGGAACCATATGGCTACACCTTC. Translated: CSVEDRGTEPYGYTF.

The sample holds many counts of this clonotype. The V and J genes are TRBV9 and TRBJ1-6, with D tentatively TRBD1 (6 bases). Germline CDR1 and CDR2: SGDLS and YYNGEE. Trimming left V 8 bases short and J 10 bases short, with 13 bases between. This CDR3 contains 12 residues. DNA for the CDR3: TGTGCCAGTGGGGGGCCGGGATCACCCCTCCACTTT. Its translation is CASGGPGSPLHF.

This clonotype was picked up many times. The CDR3: CSAREGYGDQPQHF. The CDR3 nucleotides read TGCAGTGCTAGGGAGGGGTATGGGGATCAGCCCCAGCATTTT. The chain couples TRBV20-1 to TRBJ1-5; tentative D call: TRBD1 (5 bases). This CDR3 has 14 amino acids. Germline V lookup: CDR1 DFQATT, CDR2 SNEGSKA (reference sequence). V shed 3 bases and J shed 5 bases, with 14 bases lying between them.

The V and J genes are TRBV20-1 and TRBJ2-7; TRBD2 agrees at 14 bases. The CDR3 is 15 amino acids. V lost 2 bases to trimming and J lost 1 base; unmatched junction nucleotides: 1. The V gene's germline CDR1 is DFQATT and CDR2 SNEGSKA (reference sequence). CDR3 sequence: CSARRLAGGSYEQYF. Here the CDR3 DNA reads TGCAGTGCTAGACGACTAGCGGGAGGGTCCTACGAGCAGTACTTC.

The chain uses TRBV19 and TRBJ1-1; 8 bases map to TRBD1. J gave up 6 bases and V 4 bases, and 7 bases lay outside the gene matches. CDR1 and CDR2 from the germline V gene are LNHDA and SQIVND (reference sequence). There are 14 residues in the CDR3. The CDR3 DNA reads TGTGCCAGTAGTACGACAGGGGTCTACGCTGAAGCTTTCTTT. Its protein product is CASSTTGVYAEAFF. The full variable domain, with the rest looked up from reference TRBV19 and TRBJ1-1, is DGGITQSPKYLFRKEGQNVTLSCEQNLNHDAMYWYRQDPGQGLRLIYYSQIVNDFQKGDIAEGYSVSREKKESFPLTVTSAQKNPTAFYLCASSTTGVYAEAFFGQGTRLTVV.

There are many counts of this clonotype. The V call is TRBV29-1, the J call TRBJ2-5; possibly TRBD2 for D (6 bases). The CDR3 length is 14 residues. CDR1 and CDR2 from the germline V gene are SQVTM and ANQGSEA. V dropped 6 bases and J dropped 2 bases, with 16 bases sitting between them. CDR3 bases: TGCAGCGTATCCGGGACTTTGGTACAAGAGACCCAGTACTTC. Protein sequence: CSVSGTLVQETQYF.

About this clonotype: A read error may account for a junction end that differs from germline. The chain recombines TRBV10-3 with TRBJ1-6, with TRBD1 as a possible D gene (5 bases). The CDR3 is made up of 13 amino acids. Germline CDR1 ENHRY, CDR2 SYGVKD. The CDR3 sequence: CAISEYPSGTHAF. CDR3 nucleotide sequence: TGTGCCATTAGTGAGTACCCGTCGGGGACGCACGCCTTT.

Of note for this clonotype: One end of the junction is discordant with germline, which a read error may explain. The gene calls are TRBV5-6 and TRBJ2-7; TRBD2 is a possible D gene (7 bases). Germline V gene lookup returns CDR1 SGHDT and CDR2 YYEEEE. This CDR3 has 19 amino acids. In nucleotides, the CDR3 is TGTGCCAGCGGCTTGGGAGGGGGATGGTGGGAGGGTCCTACTTACGAGCAGTACTTC. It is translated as CASGLGGGWWEGPTYEQYF.

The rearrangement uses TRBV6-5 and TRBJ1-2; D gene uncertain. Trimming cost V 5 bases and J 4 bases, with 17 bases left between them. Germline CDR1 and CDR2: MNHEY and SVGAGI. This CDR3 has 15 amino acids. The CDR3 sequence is CASSDGIIRSYGYTF. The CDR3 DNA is TGTGCCAGCAGTGACGGGATTATCCGATCCTATGGCTACACCTTC.

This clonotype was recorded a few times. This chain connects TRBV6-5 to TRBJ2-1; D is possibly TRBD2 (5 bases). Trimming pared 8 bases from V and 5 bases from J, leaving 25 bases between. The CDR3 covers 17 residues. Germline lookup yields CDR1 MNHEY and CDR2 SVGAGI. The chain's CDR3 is CASQLEPVSRLDNEQFF. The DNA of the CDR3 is TGTGCCAGCCAACTAGAGCCGGTCTCGCGGTTGGACAATGAGCAGTTCTTC.

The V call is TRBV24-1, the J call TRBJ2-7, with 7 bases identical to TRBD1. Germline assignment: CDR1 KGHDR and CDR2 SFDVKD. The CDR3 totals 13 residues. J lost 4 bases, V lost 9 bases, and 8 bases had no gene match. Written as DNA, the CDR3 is TGTGCCACCGAGGACGGGGACAGATACGAGCAGTACTTC. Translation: CATEDGDRYEQYF.

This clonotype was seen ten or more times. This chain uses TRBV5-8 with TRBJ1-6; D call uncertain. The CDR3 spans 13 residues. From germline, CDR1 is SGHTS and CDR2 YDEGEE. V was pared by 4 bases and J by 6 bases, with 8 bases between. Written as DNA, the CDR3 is TGTGCCAGCAGCCTAACGCCTAATTCACCCCTCCACTTT. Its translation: CASSLTPNSPLHF.

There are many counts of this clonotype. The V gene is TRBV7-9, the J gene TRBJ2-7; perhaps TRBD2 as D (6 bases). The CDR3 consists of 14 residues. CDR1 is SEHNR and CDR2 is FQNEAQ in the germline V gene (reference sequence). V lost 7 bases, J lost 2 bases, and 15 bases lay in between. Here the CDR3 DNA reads TGTGCCAGCACCGGGGGACTCCAACCCTACGAGCAGTACTTC. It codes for CASTGGLQPYEQYF.

The CDR3 sequence is CASSFLPRDESGYTF. The CDR3 coding sequence is TGTGCCAGCAGCTTCCTGCCCCGGGACGAGAGTGGCTACACCTTC. V usage is TRBV7-3 and J usage is TRBJ1-2, with a weak D call TRBD1 (5 bases). The CDR3 contains 15 residues. The ends were cut back, 3 bases at V and 7 bases at J, with 18 bases in the middle. The germline gives CDR1 SGHTA, CDR2 FQGTGA. The whole variable domain, remainder taken from reference TRBV7-3 and TRBJ1-2, is GAGVSQTPSNKVTEKGKYVELRCDPISGHTALYWYRQSLGQGPEFLIYFQGTGAADDSGLPNDRFFAVRPEGSVSTLKIQRTERGDSAVYLCASSFLPRDESGYTFGSGTRLTVV.